This TCR beta chain emerged from a study of T cell responses to AZD1222 COVID-19 vaccine. Study-level findings and limits: Repertoire samples came only from after the peak T cell response.

In the case of this clone: What it recognizes is unknown.

The V gene's germline CDR1 is PRHDT and CDR2 FYEKMQ (reference sequence). The CDR3 length is 14 residues. Trimming shortened V by 5 bases and J by 2 bases, and 10 bases separated the two germline ends. Method: immunoSEQ multiplex PCR; TCRdb's copy keeps in-frame clones and lacks some. The profile shows 70,000 to 95,000 clones, around 90% of them singletons. The sequence derives from an adult who received the AZD1222 COVID-19 vaccine. The chain links TRBV13 to TRBJ1-3; a weak D match, TRBD1 (6 bases). Sequenced here: peripheral blood, sampled 28 days after the second AZD1222 dose. The CDR3, as DNA: TGTGCCAGCAGCAGACGGACAGCTGGAAACACCATATATTTT. It codes for CASSRRTAGNTIYF.